These 10 T cell receptor beta chains share one sample of origin, sequenced in a study of PD-1 blockade in classical Hodgkin lymphoma. TCRdb's copy holds only in-frame clones and misses some; the assay was immunoSEQ multiplex PCR. The data hold over 80,000 clones, with approximately 92% observed a single time. Each and every patient relapsed after autologous stem cell transplantation, and patients got differing brentuximab vedotin exposure. This specimen was peripheral blood mononuclear cells (PBMCs), taken at baseline. All receptors derive from a human donor with classical Hodgkin lymphoma.

Comment on this clone: The junction and the germline gene differ at one end; a read error may be behind it. The V call is TRBV7-9, the J call TRBJ2-5, with TRBD1 matching 8 bases. This CDR3 is built from 15 residues. Germline CDR1 reads SEHNR; CDR2 reads FQNEAQ (reference sequence). CDR3 protein: CASSYPSGGQDTQYF. The DNA of the CDR3 is TGTGCCAGCAGCTACCCCTCAGGGGGCCAAGACACCCAGTACTTC. Variable domain in full (rest from reference TRBV7-9 and TRBJ2-5): DTGVSQNPRHKITKRGQNVTFRCDPISEHNRLYWYRQTLGQGPEFLTYFQNEAQLEKSRLLSDRFSAERPKGSFSTLEIQRTEQGDSAMYLCASSYPSGGQDTQYFGPGTRLLVL.

CDR3 loop: CASSVLDGTQYF. As DNA, the CDR3 is TGTGCCAGCAGCGTTCTAGATGGGACCCAGTACTTC. This sequence joins TRBV9 and TRBJ2-5; the D is unclear. V dropped 2 bases and J dropped 7 bases, with 9 bases sitting between them. The germline V gene encodes CDR1 SGDLS and CDR2 YYNGEE. The CDR3 has 12 residues.

This chain links TRBV5-1 with TRBJ2-1; no reliable D call. The V end was cut by 5 bases, the J end by 7 bases, with 13 bases between. The CDR3 extends over 13 amino acids. Germline V CDR1 and CDR2: SGHRS, YFSETQ. The CDR3 DNA reads TGCGCCAGCAGGTTATCAGGCTATAATGAGCAGTTCTTC. This codes for CASRLSGYNEQFF.

The rearrangement links TRBV6-5 to TRBJ1-2; D is perhaps TRBD1 (6 bases). CDR3 size: 13 residues. The germline V gene has CDR1 MNHEY and CDR2 SVGAGI. V was pared by 6 bases and J by 6 bases, with 14 bases between. The CDR3 sequence is CASSLDTGNGYTF. CDR3 bases: TGTGCCAGCAGCCTCGACACAGGGAATGGCTACACCTTC.

The V gene is TRBV5-1, the J gene TRBJ1-1, with no clear D. The CDR3 contains 15 residues. Germline CDR1 and CDR2: SGHRS and YFSETQ. V was cut by 0 bases and J by 8 bases, with 17 bases left in between. As DNA, the CDR3 is TGCGCCAGCAGCTTGGAGCTGGACTACGCTCGAGAAGCTTTCTTT. The encoded protein is CASSLELDYAREAFF.

Turning to this clone: The identical CDR3 is also encoded by other nucleotide sequences in the sample. The CDR3 reads CASSFQVGGPYEQYF. The CDR3, as DNA: TGTGCCAGCAGTTTCCAAGTGGGGGGGCCATACGAGCAGTACTTC. The chain recombines TRBV6-6 with TRBJ2-7; perhaps TRBD2 as D (7 bases). Per germline, CDR1 MNHNY and CDR2 SVGAGI (reference sequence). The ends were cut back, 4 bases at V and 4 bases at J, with 17 bases in the middle. The CDR3 is made up of 15 amino acids.

The genes are TRBV9 and TRBJ2-3; 7 bases fit TRBD2. Germline V gives CDR1 SGDLS, CDR2 YYNGEE. Trimming removed 7 bases from V and 1 base from J; junction bases left unmatched: 0. This CDR3 is 12 amino acids long. CDR3: CASGGGTDTQYF. The CDR3 DNA follows: TGTGCCAGCGGGGGGGGCACAGATACGCAGTATTTT.

This clone has a handful of counts. The V and J genes are TRBV30 and TRBJ1-3, with D possibly matching TRBD1 (5 bases). Germline CDR1 is GTSNPN and CDR2 is SVGIG (reference sequence). This CDR3 is 14 amino acids long. V was shortened by 5 bases and J by 0 bases, with 11 bases between the two germline ends. The CDR3 loop is CAWRRDSSGNTIYF. CDR3 sequence (DNA): TGTGCCTGGCGACGGGACTCCTCTGGAAACACCATATATTTT. The full variable domain, rest sourced from reference TRBV30 and TRBJ1-3, is SQTIHQWPATLVQPVGSPLSLECTVEGTSNPNLYWYRQAAGRGLQLLFYSVGIGQISSEVPQNLSASRPQDRQFILSSKKLLLSDSGFYLCAWRRDSSGNTIYFGEGSWLTVV.

This chain links TRBV9 with TRBJ1-2; the match to TRBD1 covers 7 bases. CDR1 is SGDLS, CDR2 YYNGEE, per germline. The CDR3 loop spans 16 amino acids. Trimming at V came to 4 bases and at J to 3 bases, leaving 12 bases not matched to a gene. This CDR3 reads CASSLRDGTAHYGYTF. The CDR3 region has the DNA TGTGCCAGCAGCCTAAGGGACGGGACAGCTCACTATGGCTACACCTTC.

Only a few counts were recorded for this clone. The CDR3 DNA follows: TGTGCCAGCAGTGAGTTCCCGGGGACACCGGGCTACACCTTC. This translates into CASSEFPGTPGYTF. The chain recombines TRBV6-1 with TRBJ1-2, with D perhaps matching TRBD1 (6 bases). The CDR3 loop spans 14 amino acids. Germline V gives CDR1 MNHNS, CDR2 SASEGT. Trimming removed 3 bases from V and 8 bases from J, with 16 bases in between.